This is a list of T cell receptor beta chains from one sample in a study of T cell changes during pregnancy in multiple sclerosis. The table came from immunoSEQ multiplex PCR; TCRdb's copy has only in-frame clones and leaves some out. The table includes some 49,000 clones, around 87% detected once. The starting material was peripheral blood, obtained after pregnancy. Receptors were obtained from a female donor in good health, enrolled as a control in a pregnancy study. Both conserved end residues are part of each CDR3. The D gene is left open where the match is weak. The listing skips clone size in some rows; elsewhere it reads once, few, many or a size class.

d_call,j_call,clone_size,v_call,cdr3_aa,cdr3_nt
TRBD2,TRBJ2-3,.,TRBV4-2,CASSQAGLAGSTDTQYF,TGTGCCAGCAGCCAAGCGGGACTAGCGGGTTCCACAGATACGCAGTATTTT
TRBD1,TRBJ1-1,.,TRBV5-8,CASSPRGLQVTEAFF,TGTGCCAGCAGCCCCAGGGGGCTACAGGTAACTGAAGCTTTCTTT
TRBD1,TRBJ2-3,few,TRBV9,CASSVARDRGTDTQYF,TGTGCCAGCAGCGTAGCCCGGGACAGGGGCACAGATACGCAGTATTTT
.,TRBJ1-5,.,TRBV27,CASSLYSSSNQPQHF,TGTGCCAGCAGTTTGTACTCGTCTAGCAATCAGCCCCAGCATTTT
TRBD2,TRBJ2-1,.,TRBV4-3,CASSQDASGGYNEQFF,TGCGCCAGCAGCCAAGATGCGAGCGGGGGCTACAATGAGCAGTTCTTC
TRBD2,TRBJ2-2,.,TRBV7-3,CASSPDYLGSGAGELFF,TGTGCCAGCAGCCCGGACTACCTCGGGAGCGGGGCCGGGGAGCTGTTTTTT
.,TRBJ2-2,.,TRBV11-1,CASSLVGGPGELFF,TGTGCCAGCAGCTTAGTGGGGGGGCCCGGGGAGCTGTTTTTT
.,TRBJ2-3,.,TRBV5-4,CASSFRGGTDTQYF,TGTGCCAGCAGCTTTCGCGGGGGCACAGATACGCAGTATTTT
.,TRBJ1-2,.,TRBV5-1,CASSPTTGPEGYTF,TGCGCCAGCAGCCCGACCACAGGGCCAGAAGGCTACACCTTC
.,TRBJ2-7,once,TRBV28,CASSPGNGVYEQYF,TGTGCCAGCAGTCCCGGGAACGGAGTCTACGAGCAGTACTTC
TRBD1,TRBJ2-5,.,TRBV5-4,CASSLSGQGGETQYF,TGTGCCAGCAGCCTGAGTGGACAGGGTGGTGAGACCCAGTACTTC
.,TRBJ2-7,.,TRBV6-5,CASSLGTSLTYEQYF,TGTGCCAGCAGCCTGGGGACTTCTTTAACCTACGAGCAGTACTTC
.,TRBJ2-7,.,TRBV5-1,CASSGEVEQYF,TGCGCCAGCAGCGGAGAGGTCGAGCAGTACTTC
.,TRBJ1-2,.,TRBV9,CASSVGHPRGYGYTF,TGTGCCAGCAGCGTGGGGCACCCGCGGGGCTATGGCTACACCTTC
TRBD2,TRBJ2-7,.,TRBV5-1,CASSLAPAGAYEQYF,TGCGCCAGCAGCTTGGCCCCAGCGGGGGCCTACGAGCAGTACTTC
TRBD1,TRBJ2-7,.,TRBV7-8,CASSPIGPGGEEYF,TGTGCCAGCAGCCCCATAGGACCAGGGGGCGAGGAGTACTTC
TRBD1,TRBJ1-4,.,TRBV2,CASIPEGETGKEKLFF,TGTGCCAGCATCCCCGAGGGGGAGACAGGGAAGGAAAAACTGTTTTTT
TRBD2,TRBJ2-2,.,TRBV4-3,CASSQDLRASGATGELFF,TGCGCCAGCAGCCAAGACCTGAGGGCTAGCGGGGCAACCGGGGAGCTGTTTTTT
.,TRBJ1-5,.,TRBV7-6,CASSRLPWGGSNQPQHF,TGTGCCAGCAGCCGCCTCCCCTGGGGGGGTAGCAATCAGCCCCAGCATTTT
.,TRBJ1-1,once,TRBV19,CASNPSGGGTEAFF,TGTGCCAGTAACCCCTCCGGCGGAGGGACTGAAGCTTTCTTT
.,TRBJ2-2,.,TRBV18,CASSPLDSPTGELFF,TGTGCCAGCTCACCCCTGGACAGCCCGACCGGGGAGCTGTTTTTT
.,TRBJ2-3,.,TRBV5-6,CASSLFLGLDTQYF,TGTGCCAGCAGCTTGTTTTTGGGGCTAGATACGCAGTATTTT
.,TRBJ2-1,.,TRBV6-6,CASTTSETLEQFF,TGTGCCAGCACCACCTCCGAAACTCTAGAGCAGTTCTTC
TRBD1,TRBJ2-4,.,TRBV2,CASSPGQRENIQYF,TGTGCCAGCAGTCCGGGACAGCGAGAAAACATTCAGTACTTC
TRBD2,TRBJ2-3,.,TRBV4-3,CASSIWTRATDTQYF,TGCGCCAGCAGCATATGGACTAGGGCGACAGATACGCAGTATTTT
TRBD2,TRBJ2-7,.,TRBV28,CGSTSGRGAYEQYF,TGTGGGTCGACTAGCGGGAGAGGAGCCTACGAGCAGTACTTC
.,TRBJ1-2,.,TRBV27,CASSLAGQNYGYTF,TGTGCCAGCAGTTTAGCCGGACAGAACTATGGCTACACCTTC
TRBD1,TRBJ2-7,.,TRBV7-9,CASTLGQVGDEQYF,TGTGCCAGCACCCTAGGACAGGTTGGGGACGAGCAGTACTTC
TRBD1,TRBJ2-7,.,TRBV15,CATSSYRDRDDEQYF,TGTGCCACCAGCAGTTACCGGGACAGGGACGACGAGCAGTACTTC
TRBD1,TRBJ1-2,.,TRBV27,CASRPTGVVHGYTF,TGTGCCAGCAGGCCCACAGGGGTAGTTCATGGCTACACCTTC
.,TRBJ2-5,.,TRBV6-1,CASSAAGLQETQYF,TGTGCCAGCAGTGCGGCAGGCCTCCAAGAGACCCAGTACTTC
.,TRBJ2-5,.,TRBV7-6,CASSIPQGYRQETQYF,TGTGCCAGCAGCATCCCTCAGGGATATCGCCAAGAGACCCAGTACTTC
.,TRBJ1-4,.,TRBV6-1,CASSEAGVSTNEKLFF,TGTGCCAGCAGTGAAGCAGGGGTATCAACTAATGAAAAACTGTTTTTT
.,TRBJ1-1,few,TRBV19,CASSIQGHSEAFF,TGTGCCAGTAGTATTCAGGGACACAGTGAAGCTTTCTTT
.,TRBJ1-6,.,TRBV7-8,CASSPPPGADSPLHF,TGTGCCAGCAGCCCCCCGCCAGGGGCGGATTCACCCCTCCACTTT
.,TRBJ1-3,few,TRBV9,CASSALSSGNTIYF,TGTGCCAGCAGCGCTCTAAGCTCTGGAAACACCATATATTTT
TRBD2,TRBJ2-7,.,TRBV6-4,CASAGLAGPINYEQYF,TGTGCCAGCGCGGGACTAGCGGGACCCATCAACTACGAGCAGTACTTC
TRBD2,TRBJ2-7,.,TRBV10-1,CASSTLGGVSDEQYF,TGCGCCAGCAGTACCCTGGGGGGGGTTTCTGACGAGCAGTACTTC
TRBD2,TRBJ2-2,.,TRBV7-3,CASSRLASNTGELFF,TGTGCCAGCAGTCGACTAGCCTCGAACACCGGGGAGCTGTTTTTT
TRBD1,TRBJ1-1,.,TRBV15,CATSRGRGPNTEAFF,TGTGCCACCAGCAGAGGCAGGGGGCCCAACACTGAAGCTTTCTTT
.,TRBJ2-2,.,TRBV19,CASSINMNTGELFF,TGTGCCAGTAGTATTAATATGAACACCGGGGAGCTGTTTTTT
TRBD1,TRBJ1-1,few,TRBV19,CASRTGRDTEAFF,TGTGCCAGTAGGACAGGGCGGGACACTGAAGCTTTCTTT
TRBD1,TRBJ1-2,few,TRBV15,CATRYRGGGYTF,TGTGCCACCCGTTACAGGGGAGGTGGCTACACCTTC
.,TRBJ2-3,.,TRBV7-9,CASSILLSSTDTQYF,TGTGCCAGCAGCATCCTACTCTCTAGCACAGATACGCAGTATTTT
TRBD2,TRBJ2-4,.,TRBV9,CASSGGTSALAKNIQYF,TGTGCCAGCAGCGGAGGGACTAGCGCACTAGCCAAAAACATTCAGTACTTC
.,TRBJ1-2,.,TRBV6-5,CASSYARGGNYGYTF,TGTGCCAGCAGTTACGCCAGGGGCGGCAACTATGGCTACACCTTC
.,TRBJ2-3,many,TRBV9,CASSATHGRATDTQYF,TGTGCCAGCAGCGCCACCCATGGCAGGGCGACAGATACGCAGTATTTT
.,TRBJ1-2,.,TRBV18,CASSPRGGSQGYGYTF,TGTGCCAGCTCACCCCGGGGGGGGTCTCAGGGCTATGGCTACACCTTC
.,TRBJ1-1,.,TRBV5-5,CASSLGQNEAFF,TGTGCCAGCAGCTTGGGACAGAATGAAGCTTTCTTT
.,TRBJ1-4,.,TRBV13,CASSQGSSEKLFF,TGTGCCAGCAGCCAGGGGTCGTCCGAAAAACTGTTTTTT
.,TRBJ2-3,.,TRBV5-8,CASSQEEADTQYF,TGTGCCAGCAGCCAGGAGGAGGCAGATACGCAGTATTTT
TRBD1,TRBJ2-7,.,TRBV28,CASSRRGQGAYEQYF,TGTGCCAGCAGCCGAAGGGGACAGGGGGCCTACGAGCAGTACTTC
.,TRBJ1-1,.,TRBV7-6,CASSLPRGGEAFF,TGTGCCAGCAGCTTACCTAGGGGGGGTGAAGCTTTCTTT
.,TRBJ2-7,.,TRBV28,CASSSTGGSYEQYF,TGTGCCAGCAGTTCCACCGGGGGCTCCTACGAGCAGTACTTC
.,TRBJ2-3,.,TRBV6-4,CASSEGRDTDTQYF,TGTGCCAGCAGTGAGGGCAGGGACACAGATACGCAGTATTTT
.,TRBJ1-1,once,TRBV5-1,CASSPPKTGNWFYTEAFF,TGCGCCAGCAGCCCACCGAAAACCGGGAACTGGTTTTACACTGAAGCTTTCTTT
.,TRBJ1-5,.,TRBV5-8,CASSAQGIGNQPQHF,TGTGCCAGCAGCGCACAGGGTATTGGCAATCAGCCCCAGCATTTT
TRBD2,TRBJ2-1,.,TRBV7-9,CASSYGTSYNEQFF,TGTGCCAGCAGCTACGGGACTAGCTACAATGAGCAGTTCTTC
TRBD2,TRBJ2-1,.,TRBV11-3,CASSELAGGYNEQFF,TGTGCCAGCAGCGAACTAGCGGGGGGTTACAATGAGCAGTTCTTC
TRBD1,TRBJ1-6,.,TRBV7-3,CASSLMRDRGNSPLHF,TGTGCCAGCAGCTTAATGCGGGACAGGGGTAATTCACCCCTCCACTTT